This TCR beta chain was recovered during a study of blood T cells in healthy people across ages. Findings of the study overall: The percentage of naive T cells correlated strongly with TCR beta diversity.

The amount of total RNA extracted per sample was at least 5.5 micrograms. Details on this clonotype: Its antigen is unidentified.

Primers used in a second PCR of about 7 to 12 cycles were a sample-barcoded 5' primer and a J-beta primer mix. TCRdb ran MiXCR on the 5' RACE reads and lists one entry per CDR3 protein. The data show about 730,000 distinct CDR3 sequences, with roughly 41% seen just once and 20% to 25% held by the top ten. Germline V lookup: CDR1 SGDLS, CDR2 YYNGEE. This CDR3 comprises 16 residues. This sequence originates from a woman aged 60-75 years in good health. The sequenced sample consisted of blood. The chain is built from TRBV9 and TRBJ2-1; D is perhaps TRBD1 or TRBD2 (6 bases each). TRBJ2-7 explains the end of the DNA better; the J call may be wrong. DNA of the CDR3: TGTGCCAGCAGCGTAGGAGGAGGGGGAACTTACAATGAGCAGTACTTC. It encodes CASSVGGGGTYNEQYF.